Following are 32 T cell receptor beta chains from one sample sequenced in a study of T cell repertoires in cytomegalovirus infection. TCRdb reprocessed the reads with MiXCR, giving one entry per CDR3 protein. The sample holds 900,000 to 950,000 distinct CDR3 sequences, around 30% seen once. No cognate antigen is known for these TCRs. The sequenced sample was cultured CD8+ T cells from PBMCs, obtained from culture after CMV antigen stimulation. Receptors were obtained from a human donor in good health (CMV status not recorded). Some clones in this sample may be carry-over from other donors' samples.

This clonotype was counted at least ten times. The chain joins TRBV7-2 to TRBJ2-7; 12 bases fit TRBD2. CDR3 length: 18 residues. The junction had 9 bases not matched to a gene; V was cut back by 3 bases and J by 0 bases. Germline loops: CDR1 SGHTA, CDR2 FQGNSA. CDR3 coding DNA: TGTGCCAGCAGCTTCGGAGCTAGCGGGGGGGCGAGCTCCTACGAGCAGTACTTC. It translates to CASSFGASGGASSYEQYF.

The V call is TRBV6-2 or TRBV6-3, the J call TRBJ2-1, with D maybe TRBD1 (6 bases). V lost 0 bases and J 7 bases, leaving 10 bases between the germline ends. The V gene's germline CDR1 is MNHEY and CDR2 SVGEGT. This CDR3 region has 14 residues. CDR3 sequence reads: CASSYSRGRNEQFF. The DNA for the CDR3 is TGTGCCAGCAGTTACTCCAGGGGTCGGAATGAGCAGTTCTTC.

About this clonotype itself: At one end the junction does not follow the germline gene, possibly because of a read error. CDR3 sequence (DNA): TGCGCTAGCAGCCACAGACAGGGCCCTAATGAAAAACTGTTTTTT. Its translation is CASSHRQGPNEKLFF. The chain recombines TRBV4-1 with TRBJ1-4; 7 bases are shared with TRBD1. CDR1 and CDR2 from the germline V gene are MGHRA and YSYEKL. The CDR3 has 15 amino acids.

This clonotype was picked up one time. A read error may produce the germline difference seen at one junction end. The CDR3 loop is CTSSRTRMRKNIQYF. Here the CDR3 DNA reads TGTACCAGCAGCCGGACACGGATGAGGAAAAACATTCAGTACTTC. This chain connects TRBV12-3 or TRBV12-4 to TRBJ2-4, with D maybe TRBD1 (5 bases). This CDR3 comprises 15 residues.

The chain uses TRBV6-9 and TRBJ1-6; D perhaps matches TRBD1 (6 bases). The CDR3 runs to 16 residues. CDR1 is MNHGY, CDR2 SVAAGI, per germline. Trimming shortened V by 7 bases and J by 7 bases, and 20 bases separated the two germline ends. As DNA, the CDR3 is TGTGCCAGCATCGGCTCTTGGGACACACGGAATTCACCCCTCCACTTT. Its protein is CASIGSWDTRNSPLHF.

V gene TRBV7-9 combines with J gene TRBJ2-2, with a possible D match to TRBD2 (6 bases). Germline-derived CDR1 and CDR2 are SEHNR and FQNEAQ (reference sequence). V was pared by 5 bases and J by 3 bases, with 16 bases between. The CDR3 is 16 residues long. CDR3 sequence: CASSPTTRLDTGELFF. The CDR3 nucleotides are TGTGCCAGCAGCCCGACGACTAGATTGGACACCGGGGAGCTGTTTTTT.

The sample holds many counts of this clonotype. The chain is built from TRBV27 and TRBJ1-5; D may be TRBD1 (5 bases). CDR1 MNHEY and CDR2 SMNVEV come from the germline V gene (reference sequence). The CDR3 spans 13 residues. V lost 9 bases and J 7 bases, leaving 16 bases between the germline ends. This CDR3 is CASSLWGGQPQHF. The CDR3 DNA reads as TGTGCCAGTAGCCTTTGGGGCGGACAGCCCCAGCATTTT.

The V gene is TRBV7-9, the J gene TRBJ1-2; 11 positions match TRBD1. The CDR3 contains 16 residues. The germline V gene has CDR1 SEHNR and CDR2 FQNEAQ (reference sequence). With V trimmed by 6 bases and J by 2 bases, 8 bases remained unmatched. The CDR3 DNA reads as TGTGCCAGCAGGTCATCGAGGGACAGGGGGAACTATGGCTACACCTTC. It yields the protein CASRSSRDRGNYGYTF.

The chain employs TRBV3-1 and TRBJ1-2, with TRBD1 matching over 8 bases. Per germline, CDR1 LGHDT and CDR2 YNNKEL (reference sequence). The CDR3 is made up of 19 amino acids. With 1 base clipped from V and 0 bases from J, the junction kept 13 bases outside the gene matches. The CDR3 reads CASSQVLVRDRRPNYGYTF. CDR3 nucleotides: TGTGCCAGCAGCCAAGTCTTGGTGAGGGACAGGCGCCCTAACTATGGCTACACCTTC.

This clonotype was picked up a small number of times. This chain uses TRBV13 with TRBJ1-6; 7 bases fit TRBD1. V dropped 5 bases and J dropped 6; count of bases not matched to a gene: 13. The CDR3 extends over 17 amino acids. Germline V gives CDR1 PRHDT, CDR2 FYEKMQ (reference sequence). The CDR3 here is CASSGRDSEFSNSPLHF. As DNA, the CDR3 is TGTGCCAGCAGCGGCAGGGACAGTGAGTTCAGTAATTCACCCCTCCACTTT.

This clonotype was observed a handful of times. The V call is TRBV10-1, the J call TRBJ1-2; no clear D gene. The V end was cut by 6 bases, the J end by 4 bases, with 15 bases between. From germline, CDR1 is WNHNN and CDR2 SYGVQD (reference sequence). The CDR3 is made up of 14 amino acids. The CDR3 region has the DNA TGCGCCAGCAGCGATGGAGGGCCCTTCTATGGCTACACCTTC. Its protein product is CASSDGGPFYGYTF.

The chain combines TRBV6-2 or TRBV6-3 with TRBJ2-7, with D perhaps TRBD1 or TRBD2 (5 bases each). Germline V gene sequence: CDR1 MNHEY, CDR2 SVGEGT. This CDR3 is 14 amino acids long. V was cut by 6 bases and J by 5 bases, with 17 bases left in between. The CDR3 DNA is TGTGCCAGCAGCCTTCGTGGGGGTTTAAACGAGCAGTACGTC. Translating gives CASSLRGGLNEQYV.

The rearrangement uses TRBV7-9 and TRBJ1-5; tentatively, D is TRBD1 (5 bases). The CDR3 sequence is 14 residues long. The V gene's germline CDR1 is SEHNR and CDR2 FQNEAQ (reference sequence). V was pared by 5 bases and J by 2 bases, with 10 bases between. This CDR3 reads CASSPRDGNQPQHF. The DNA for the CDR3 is TGTGCCAGCAGCCCACGGGACGGCAATCAGCCCCAGCATTTT. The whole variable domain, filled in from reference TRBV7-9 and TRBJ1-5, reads DTGVSQNPRHKITKRGQNVTFRCDPISEHNRLYWYRQTLGQGPEFLTYFQNEAQLEKSRLLSDRFSAERPKGSFSTLEIQRTEQGDSAMYLCASSPRDGNQPQHFGDGTRLSIL.

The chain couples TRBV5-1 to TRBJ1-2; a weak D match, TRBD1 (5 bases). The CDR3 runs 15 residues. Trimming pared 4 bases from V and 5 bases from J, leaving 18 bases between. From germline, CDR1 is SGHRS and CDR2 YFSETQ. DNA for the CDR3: TGCGCCAGCAGCCTAGAACACGGTGGGGGGTATGGCTACACCTTC. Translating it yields CASSLEHGGGYGYTF.

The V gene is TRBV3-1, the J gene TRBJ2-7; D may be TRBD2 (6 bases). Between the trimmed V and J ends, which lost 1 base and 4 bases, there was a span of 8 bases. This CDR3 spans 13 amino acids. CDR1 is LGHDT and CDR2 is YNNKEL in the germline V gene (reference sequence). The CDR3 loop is CASSQALAYEQYF. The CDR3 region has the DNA TGTGCCAGCAGCCAAGCACTAGCTTACGAGCAGTACTTC.

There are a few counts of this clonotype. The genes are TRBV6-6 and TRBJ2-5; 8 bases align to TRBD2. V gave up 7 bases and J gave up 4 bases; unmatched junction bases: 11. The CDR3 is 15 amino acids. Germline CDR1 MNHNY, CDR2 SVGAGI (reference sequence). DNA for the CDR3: TGTGCCAGCACCTCCGGACTAGCTGAGTCAGAGACCCAGTACTTC. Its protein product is CASTSGLAESETQYF.

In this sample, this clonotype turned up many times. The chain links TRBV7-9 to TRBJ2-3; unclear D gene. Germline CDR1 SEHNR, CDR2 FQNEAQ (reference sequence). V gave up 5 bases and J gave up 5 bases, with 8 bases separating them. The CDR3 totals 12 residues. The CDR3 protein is CASSPPGDTQYF. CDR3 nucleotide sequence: TGTGCCAGCAGCCCCCCAGGAGATACGCAGTATTTT.

CDR3: CASSQVQGLNTGELFF. In nucleotides, the CDR3 is TGTGCCAGCAGCCAGGTTCAGGGGCTAAACACCGGGGAGCTGTTTTTT. The gene calls are TRBV4-2 and TRBJ2-2; TRBD1 is a possible D gene (6 bases). The CDR3 is 16 amino acids. Germline CDR1 LGHNA, CDR2 YNFKEQ. Between the trimmed V and J ends, which lost 3 bases and 2 bases, there was a span of 13 bases.

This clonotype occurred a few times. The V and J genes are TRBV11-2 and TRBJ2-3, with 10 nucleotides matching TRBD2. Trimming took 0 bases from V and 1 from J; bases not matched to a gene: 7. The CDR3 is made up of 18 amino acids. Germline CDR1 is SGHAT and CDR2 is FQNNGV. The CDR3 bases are TGTGCCAGCAGCTTAGAGAGTTGGCTAGCGGGGGGCACAGATACGCAGTATTTT. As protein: CASSLESWLAGGTDTQYF. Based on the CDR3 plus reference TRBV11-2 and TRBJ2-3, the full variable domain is EAGVAQSPRYKIIEKRQSVAFWCNPISGHATLYWYQQILGQGPKLLIQFQNNGVVDDSQLPKDRFSAERLKGVDSTLKIQPAKLEDSAVYLCASSLESWLAGGTDTQYFGPGTRLTVL.

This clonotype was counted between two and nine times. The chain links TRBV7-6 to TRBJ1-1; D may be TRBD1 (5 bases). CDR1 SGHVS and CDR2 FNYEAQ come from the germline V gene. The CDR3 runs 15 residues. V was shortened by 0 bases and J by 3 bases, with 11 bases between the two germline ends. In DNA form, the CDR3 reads TGTGCCAGCAGCTTAGCGGGGGGGGAGGACACTGAAGCTTTCTTT. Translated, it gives CASSLAGGEDTEAFF. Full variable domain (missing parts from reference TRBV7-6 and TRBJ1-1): GAGVSQSPRYKVTKRGQDVALRCDPISGHVSLYWYRQALGQGPEFLTYFNYEAQQDKSGLPNDRFSAERPEGSISTLTIQRTEQRDSAMYRCASSLAGGEDTEAFFGQGTRLTVV.

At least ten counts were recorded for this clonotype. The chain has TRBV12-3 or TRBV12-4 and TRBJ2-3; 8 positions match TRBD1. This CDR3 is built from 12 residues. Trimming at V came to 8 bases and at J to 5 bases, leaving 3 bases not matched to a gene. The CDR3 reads CASGQGRDTQYF. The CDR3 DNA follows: TGTGCCAGCGGACAGGGCCGAGATACGCAGTATTTT.

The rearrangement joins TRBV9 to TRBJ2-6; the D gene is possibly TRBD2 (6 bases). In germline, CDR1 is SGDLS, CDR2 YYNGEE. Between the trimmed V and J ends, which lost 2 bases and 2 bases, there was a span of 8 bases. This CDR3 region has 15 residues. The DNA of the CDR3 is TGTGCCAGCAGCGTTGGGGGGACTGGGGCCAACGTCCTGACTTTC. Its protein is CASSVGGTGANVLTF.

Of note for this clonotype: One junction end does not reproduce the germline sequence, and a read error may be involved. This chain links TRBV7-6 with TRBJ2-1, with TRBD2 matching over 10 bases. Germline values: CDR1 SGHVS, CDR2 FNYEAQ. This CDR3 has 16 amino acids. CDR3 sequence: CASTPWASGGPIPQLF. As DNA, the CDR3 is TGTGCCAGCACCCCTTGGGCTAGCGGGGGCCCCATCCCCCAGTTGTTC.

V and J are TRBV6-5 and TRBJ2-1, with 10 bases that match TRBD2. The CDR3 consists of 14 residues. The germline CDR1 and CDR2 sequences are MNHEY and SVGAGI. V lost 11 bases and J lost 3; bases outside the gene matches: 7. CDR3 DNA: TGTGCCGTCCAAAGCGGGGGGGACTACAATGAGCAGTTCTTC. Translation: CAVQSGGDYNEQFF.

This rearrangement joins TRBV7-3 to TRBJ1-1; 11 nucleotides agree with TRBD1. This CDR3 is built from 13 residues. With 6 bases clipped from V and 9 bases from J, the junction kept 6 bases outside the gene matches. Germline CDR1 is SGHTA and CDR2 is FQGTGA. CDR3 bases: TGTGCCAGCAGTCCGGACAGGGGGCAGCAAGCTTTCTTT. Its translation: CASSPDRGQQAFF.

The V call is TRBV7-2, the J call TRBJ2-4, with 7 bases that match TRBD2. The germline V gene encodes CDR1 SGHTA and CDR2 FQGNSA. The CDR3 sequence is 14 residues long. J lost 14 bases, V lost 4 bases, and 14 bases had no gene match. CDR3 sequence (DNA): TGTGCCAGCAGCTCAACTTCGACGGGGGGATTGGAGTACTTC. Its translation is CASSSTSTGGLEYF.

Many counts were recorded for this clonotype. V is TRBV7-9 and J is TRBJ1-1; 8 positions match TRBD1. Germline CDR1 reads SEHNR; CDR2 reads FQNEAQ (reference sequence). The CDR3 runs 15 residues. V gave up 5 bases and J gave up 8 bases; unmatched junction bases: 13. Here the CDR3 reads CASSLKGQGALEAFF. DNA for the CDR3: TGTGCCAGCAGCCTCAAGGGGCAGGGGGCACTAGAAGCTTTCTTT.

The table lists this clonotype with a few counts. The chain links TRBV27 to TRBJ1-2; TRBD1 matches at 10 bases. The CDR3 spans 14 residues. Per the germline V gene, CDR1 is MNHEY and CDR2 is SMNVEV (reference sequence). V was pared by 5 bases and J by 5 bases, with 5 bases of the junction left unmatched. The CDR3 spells CASSTWTGGYGYTF. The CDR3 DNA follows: TGTGCCAGCAGTACCTGGACAGGGGGTTATGGCTACACCTTC.

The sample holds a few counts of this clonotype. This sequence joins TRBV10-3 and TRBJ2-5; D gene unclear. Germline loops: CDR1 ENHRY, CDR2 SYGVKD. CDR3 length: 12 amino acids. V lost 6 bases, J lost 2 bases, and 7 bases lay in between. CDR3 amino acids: CAIRDAQETQYF. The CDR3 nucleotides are TGTGCCATCAGGGACGCACAAGAGACCCAGTACTTC.

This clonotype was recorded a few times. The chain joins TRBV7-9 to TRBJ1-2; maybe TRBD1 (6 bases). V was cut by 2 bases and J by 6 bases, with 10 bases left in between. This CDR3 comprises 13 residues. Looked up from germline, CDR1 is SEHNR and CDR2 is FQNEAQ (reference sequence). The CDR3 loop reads CASSLISGDGYTF. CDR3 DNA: TGTGCCAGCAGCTTAATTTCAGGGGATGGCTACACCTTC.

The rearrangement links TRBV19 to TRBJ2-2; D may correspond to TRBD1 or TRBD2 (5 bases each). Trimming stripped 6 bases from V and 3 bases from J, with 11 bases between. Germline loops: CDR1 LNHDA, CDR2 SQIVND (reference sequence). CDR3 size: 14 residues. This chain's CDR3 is CASRVGPYTGELFF. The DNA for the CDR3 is TGTGCCAGTAGGGTGGGACCATACACCGGGGAGCTGTTTTTT.

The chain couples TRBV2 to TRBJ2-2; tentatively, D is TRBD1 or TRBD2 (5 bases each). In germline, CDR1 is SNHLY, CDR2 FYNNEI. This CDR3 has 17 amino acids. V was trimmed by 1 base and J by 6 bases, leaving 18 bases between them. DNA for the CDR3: TGTGCCAGCAGTGAAGTGTCGGCAGGATGGGGACCCGGGGAGCTGTTTTTT. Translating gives CASSEVSAGWGPGELFF.